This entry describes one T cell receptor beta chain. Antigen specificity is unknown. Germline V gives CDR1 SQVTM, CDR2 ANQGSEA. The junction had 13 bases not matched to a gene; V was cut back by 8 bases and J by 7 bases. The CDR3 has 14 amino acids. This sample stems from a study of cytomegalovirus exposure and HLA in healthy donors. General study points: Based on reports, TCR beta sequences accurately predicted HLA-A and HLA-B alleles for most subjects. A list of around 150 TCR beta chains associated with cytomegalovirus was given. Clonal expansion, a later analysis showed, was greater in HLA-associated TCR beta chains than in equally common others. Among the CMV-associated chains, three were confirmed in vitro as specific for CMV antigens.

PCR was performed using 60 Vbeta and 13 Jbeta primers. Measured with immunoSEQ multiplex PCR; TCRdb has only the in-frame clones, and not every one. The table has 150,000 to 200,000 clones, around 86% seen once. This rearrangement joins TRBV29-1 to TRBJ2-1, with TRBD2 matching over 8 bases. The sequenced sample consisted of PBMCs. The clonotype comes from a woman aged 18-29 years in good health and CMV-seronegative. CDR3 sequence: CSSRAGALGNEQFF. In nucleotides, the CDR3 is TGCAGCTCTCGAGCGGGAGCCCTGGGTAATGAGCAGTTCTTC.